These 30 T cell receptor beta chains came from one sample sequenced in a study of blood T cell repertoires in COVID-19. Profiled with immunoSEQ multiplex PCR; TCRdb holds only in-frame clones, not every one. The table records around 200,000 clones, about 88% of them present only once. Material for sequencing was peripheral blood. The receptor set was obtained from a man aged 25-45 years with active or convalescent COVID-19.

The V and J genes are TRBV2 and TRBJ1-4, with TRBD1 matching over 8 bases. CDR3 length: 14 amino acids. Trimming cost V 6 bases and J 6 bases; bases outside gene matches: 6. Germline lookup yields CDR1 SNHLY and CDR2 FYNNEI. This CDR3 reads CASRRLDRDEKLFF. The CDR3 DNA is TGTGCCAGCAGGAGGCTGGACAGGGATGAAAAACTGTTTTTT.

Details on this clone: Compared with germline, one end of the junction differs, possibly owing to a read error. The chain uses TRBV28 and TRBJ2-1, with D possibly being TRBD2 (5 bases). The CDR3 totals 14 residues. Per the germline V gene, CDR1 is MDHEN and CDR2 is SYDVKM. CDR3: CASCLEDLYNEQFF. The CDR3 DNA sequence: TGTGCCAGCTGTTTGGAGGACCTGTACAATGAGCAGTTCTTC.

This chain's CDR3 is CASSPSTGTNEKLFF. The DNA of the CDR3 is TGTGCCAGCAGTCCCTCAACAGGGACTAATGAAAAACTGTTTTTT. The chain combines TRBV28 with TRBJ1-4; D might be TRBD1 (6 bases). This CDR3 is 15 amino acids long. V dropped 5 bases and J dropped 2 bases, with 12 bases sitting between them. Germline CDR1 reads MDHEN; CDR2 reads SYDVKM.

V gene TRBV18 combines with J gene TRBJ1-1, with 11 bases aligning to TRBD1. Germline V CDR1 and CDR2: KGHSH, LQKENI. The trim removed 4 bases at V and 11 bases at J, leaving 9 bases unmatched. The CDR3 is made up of 14 amino acids. The chain's CDR3 is CASSLSGTGGNAFF. CDR3 sequence (DNA): TGTGCCAGCTCACTTTCCGGGACAGGGGGTAACGCTTTCTTT. Variable domain in full (rest from reference TRBV18 and TRBJ1-1): NAGVMQNPRHLVRRRGQEARLRCSPMKGHSHVYWYRQLPEEGLKFMVYLQKENIIDESGMPKERFSAEFPKEGPSILRIQQVVRGDSAAYFCASSLSGTGGNAFFGQGTRLTVV.

The rearrangement joins TRBV7-2 to TRBJ1-3; 7 bases fit TRBD1. V shed 4 bases, J shed 4 bases, and the junction held 10 bases outside the gene matches. Germline CDR1 SGHTA, CDR2 FQGNSA. The CDR3 length is 16 residues. CDR3 sequence (DNA): TGTGCCAGCAGCTCGCAAACAGGGGCGCGAGGAAACACCATATATTTT. Encoded protein: CASSSQTGARGNTIYF.

This clone was detected only a few times. The chain recombines TRBV3-1 (or the pseudogene TRBV3-2) with TRBJ1-2; a possible D gene is TRBD1 (6 bases). Germline V gene sequence: CDR1 LGHDT, CDR2 YNNKEL (reference sequence). V was trimmed by 1 base and J by 4 bases, leaving 22 bases between them. This CDR3 comprises 18 residues. Here the CDR3 DNA reads TGTGCCAGCAGCCAAGGAAGGACCAACAGGGAAGGCGGCTATGGCTACACCTTC. Protein sequence: CASSQGRTNREGGYGYTF.

The gene calls are TRBV3-1 (or the pseudogene TRBV3-2) and TRBJ1-1; D is possibly TRBD1 (6 bases). CDR1 LGHDT and CDR2 YNNKEL come from the germline V gene (reference sequence). V was cut by 6 bases and J by 2 bases, with 7 bases left in between. The CDR3 extends over 12 amino acids. The CDR3 DNA reads as TGTGCCAGCAGGGGGGCAAACACTGAAGCTTTCTTT. It is translated as CASRGANTEAFF.

The V and J genes are TRBV6-6 and TRBJ1-2; a weak D match, TRBD1 (5 bases). Deletions cut 4 bases from V and 2 bases from J, with 14 bases between. The V gene's germline CDR1 is MNHNY and CDR2 SVGAGI (reference sequence). This CDR3 region has 15 residues. DNA for the CDR3: TGTGCCAGCAGTTCGCGACAGCTCCGGAACTATGGCTACACCTTC. Amino acid sequence: CASSSRQLRNYGYTF.

The chain employs TRBV3-1 (or the pseudogene TRBV3-2) and TRBJ1-3, with no clear D. From germline, CDR1 is LGHDT and CDR2 YNNKEL (reference sequence). The CDR3 runs 13 residues. V lost 0 bases to trimming and J lost 5 bases, with 5 bases between them. CDR3 sequence (DNA): TGTGCCAGCAGCCAAGATCCTAGAAACACCATATATTTT. Its translation is CASSQDPRNTIYF.

The chain employs TRBV5-1 and TRBJ2-6; 8 bases match TRBD1. Germline V gene sequence: CDR1 SGHRS, CDR2 YFSETQ. The CDR3 covers 17 residues. V trimming: 3 bases; J trimming: 0 bases; junction bases outside the gene matches: 5. CDR3 DNA: TGCGCCAGCAGCTGGCAGACAGGGGCCTCTGGGGCCAACGTCCTGACTTTC. Translated: CASSWQTGASGANVLTF.

The rearrangement joins TRBV29-1 to TRBJ2-7; D is perhaps TRBD1 (6 bases). CDR1 is SQVTM, CDR2 ANQGSEA, per germline. This CDR3 has 13 amino acids. V gave up 2 bases and J gave up 7 bases, with 15 bases separating them. The CDR3 DNA follows: TGCAGCGTTGAAAACAGGGCCGTGGGGGAGCAGTACTTC. As protein: CSVENRAVGEQYF.

This chain joins TRBV5-1 and TRBJ1-1; D possibly corresponds to TRBD1 (6 bases). Trimming took 3 bases from V and 1 from J, leaving 10 bases between them. The CDR3 length is 14 residues. Germline CDR1 SGHRS, CDR2 YFSETQ. This CDR3 is CASSSIGGNTEAFF. For the CDR3, the DNA is TGCGCCAGCAGCTCAATAGGGGGGAACACTGAAGCTTTCTTT.

V gene TRBV2 combines with J gene TRBJ1-1; 7 bases fit TRBD1. CDR3 length equals 13 residues. Trimming cost V 6 bases and J 2 bases; bases outside gene matches: 3. From germline, CDR1 is SNHLY and CDR2 FYNNEI. The CDR3 loop is CASSRDRNTEAFF. The DNA for the CDR3 is TGTGCCAGCAGCCGGGACAGAAACACTGAAGCTTTCTTT.

The chain has TRBV10-3 and TRBJ1-2, with TRBD1 matching 7 bases. CDR1 and CDR2 from the germline V gene are ENHRY and SYGVKD. J gave up 6 bases and V 2 bases, and 9 bases lay outside the gene matches. The CDR3 is made up of 15 amino acids. The CDR3 reads CAISESKGAGDGYTF. The CDR3 region has the DNA TGTGCCATCAGTGAGAGTAAGGGGGCGGGCGATGGCTACACCTTC.

The chain is built from TRBV9 and TRBJ2-5, with D possibly being TRBD2 (6 bases). V gave up 0 bases and J gave up 1 base, with 10 bases separating them. Per the germline V gene, CDR1 is SGDLS and CDR2 is YYNGEE. The CDR3 is 15 amino acids. DNA for the CDR3: TGTGCCAGCAGCGTAGGGGTAGCGGCCCAAGAGACCCAGTACTTC. Residues: CASSVGVAAQETQYF.

Here the CDR3 reads CASRQGTTSGANVLTF. CDR3 bases: TGTGCCAGTCGACAGGGTACCACCTCTGGGGCCAACGTCCTGACTTTC. The V call is TRBV19, the J call TRBJ2-6; 7 bases align to TRBD1. The CDR3 runs to 16 residues. After removal of 8 bases from V and 0 bases from J, the junction contained 7 bases not matched to a gene. Germline values: CDR1 LNHDA, CDR2 SQIVND (reference sequence).

V is TRBV6-5 and J is TRBJ2-1, with a possible D match to TRBD1 (5 bases). Germline V CDR1 and CDR2: MNHEY, SVGAGI. The CDR3 spans 13 residues. Trimming shortened V by 6 bases and J by 6 bases, and 12 bases separated the two germline ends. For the CDR3, the DNA is TGTGCCAGCAGCCGGAAAGGGGCCAATGAGCAGTTCTTC. It specifies CASSRKGANEQFF.

This clone turned up a few times. The chain has TRBV29-1 and TRBJ2-2; D may be TRBD1 (5 bases). Per germline, CDR1 SQVTM and CDR2 ANQGSEA. The CDR3 length is 15 residues. The V end lost 0 bases, the J end lost 2 bases, and 10 bases lay between the germline ends. CDR3 protein: CSVEDRGSNTGELFF. The DNA for the CDR3 is TGCAGCGTTGAAGATAGGGGCTCCAACACCGGGGAGCTGTTTTTT.

V and J are TRBV6-2 or TRBV6-3 and TRBJ2-7; D might be TRBD2 (5 bases). CDR3 size: 12 residues. CDR1 and CDR2 from the germline V gene are MNHEY and SVGEGT. V was clipped by 5 bases and J by 7 bases, with 12 bases between them. The CDR3 coding sequence is TGTGCCAGCAGTCTTGATCCGGGAGAGCAGTACTTC. As protein: CASSLDPGEQYF.

This chain links TRBV6-5 with TRBJ2-4, with 8 bases identical to TRBD1. This CDR3 has 15 residues. V gave up 7 bases and J gave up 0 bases; unmatched junction bases: 5. Looked up from germline, CDR1 is MNHEY and CDR2 is SVGAGI. In DNA, the CDR3 is TGTGCCAGCAAAGACAGGGGAGAAGCCAAAAACATTCAGTACTTC. This codes for CASKDRGEAKNIQYF.

V usage is TRBV5-5 and J usage is TRBJ1-1, with D possibly TRBD1 on 5 matching bases. The CDR3 has 13 residues. Trimming removed 2 bases from V and 5 bases from J, with 10 bases in between. Per the germline V gene, CDR1 is SGHKS and CDR2 is YYEKEE (reference sequence). The CDR3 DNA is TGTGCCAGCAGCTTCCTCCAGGGAACTGAAGCTTTCTTT. Encoded protein: CASSFLQGTEAFF.

V gene TRBV19 combines with J gene TRBJ1-2; maybe TRBD1 (5 bases). The CDR3 extends over 13 amino acids. V was shortened by 7 bases and J by 6 bases, with 15 bases between the two germline ends. Germline lookup yields CDR1 LNHDA and CDR2 SQIVND (reference sequence). The CDR3 region is CASTDRGNNGYTF. For the CDR3, the DNA is TGTGCCAGTACCGACCGGGGGAATAATGGCTACACCTTC.

The CDR3 sequence: CASSTKAGSAHSRKETQYF. The CDR3 DNA reads TGCGCCAGCAGCACAAAAGCGGGATCTGCCCACTCGAGAAAAGAGACCCAGTACTTC. The rearrangement links TRBV5-1 to TRBJ2-5; TRBD2 aligns across 7 bases. Germline trimming cut 4 bases from V and 3 bases from J; bases unmatched to any gene: 21. This CDR3 region has 19 residues. CDR1 and CDR2 from the germline V gene are SGHRS and YFSETQ. Together with reference TRBV5-1 and TRBJ2-5, the CDR3 gives the full variable domain: KAGVTQTPRYLIKTRGQQVTLSCSPISGHRSVSWYQQTPGQGLQFLFEYFSETQRNKGNFPGRFSGRQFSNSRSEMNVSTLELGDSALYLCASSTKAGSAHSRKETQYFGPGTRLLVL.

DNA for the CDR3: TGTGCCAGTAGTCCAGGACAGGCCAATTCACCCCTCCACTTT. This encodes CASSPGQANSPLHF. J is TRBJ1-6 and V is TRBV19; 7 bases line up with TRBD1. V shed 5 bases and J 7 bases; nucleotides not matched to a gene: 5. From germline, CDR1 is LNHDA and CDR2 SQIVND (reference sequence). The CDR3 extends over 14 amino acids.

The chain links TRBV3-1 (or the pseudogene TRBV3-2) to TRBJ1-2; D possibly corresponds to TRBD1 (6 bases). This CDR3 has 16 residues. CDR1 is LGHDT and CDR2 is YNNKEL in the germline V gene (reference sequence). With 3 bases removed from V and 4 bases from J, the gap between germline ends came to 18 bases. The CDR3 loop is CASSQRGGAGFYGYTF. CDR3 nucleotide sequence: TGTGCCAGCAGCCAGCGTGGGGGGGCGGGTTTCTATGGCTACACCTTC.

The V call is TRBV4-2, the J call TRBJ1-5; weak D call: TRBD1 (6 bases). The CDR3 extends over 21 amino acids. Trimming took 0 bases from V and 1 from J, leaving 25 bases between them. CDR1 and CDR2 (germline): LGHNA, YNFKEQ. CDR3 sequence (DNA): TGTGCCAGCAGCCAAGATGAAGTCAGGGGCGAGCTACGAACAAGCAATCAGCCCCAGCATTTT. It yields the protein CASSQDEVRGELRTSNQPQHF.

This clone has a single count. V gene TRBV21-1 combines with J gene TRBJ2-2; no check of the table's D call, TRBD1, against the DNA was made. TRBV21-1 is labeled a pseudogene. This CDR3 spans 14 amino acids. The CDR3, as DNA: TGTGCCAGCCACAGGGGTTCCGACACCGGGGAGCTGTTTTTT. This translates into CASHRGSDTGELFF.

This clone was picked up one time. The V call is TRBV3-1 (or the pseudogene TRBV3-2), the J call TRBJ2-1, with TRBD2 identical over 10 bases. With 5 bases clipped from V and 4 bases from J, the junction kept 8 bases outside the gene matches. The germline V gene has CDR1 LGHDT and CDR2 YNNKEL (reference sequence). This CDR3 comprises 16 residues. CDR3 loop: CASSSRLAGAYNEQFF. DNA of the CDR3: TGTGCCAGCAGCTCTCGACTAGCGGGTGCGTACAATGAGCAGTTCTTC.

The chain employs TRBV29-1 and TRBJ1-1; weak D call: TRBD1 (6 bases). This CDR3 comprises 12 residues. Germline assignment: CDR1 SQVTM and CDR2 ANQGSEA. The V end lost 6 bases, the J end lost 5 bases, and 13 bases lay between the germline ends. In DNA, the CDR3 is TGCAGCGTCCTGTTGACAGGTACTGAAGCTTTCTTT. Protein sequence: CSVLLTGTEAFF. The full variable domain, with the rest looked up from reference TRBV29-1 and TRBJ1-1, is SAVISQKPSRDICQRGTSLTIQCQVDSQVTMMFWYRQQPGQSLTLIATANQGSEATYESGFVIDKFPISRPNLTFSTLTVSNMSPEDSSIYLCSVLLTGTEAFFGQGTRLTVV.

The rearrangement joins TRBV23-1 to TRBJ1-2, with TRBD1 identical over 9 bases. TRBV23-1 is known as an ORF, though its function is uncertain. The CDR3 runs to 18 residues. V dropped 2 bases and J dropped 4; count of bases not matched to a gene: 14. CDR3 DNA: TGCGCCAGCAGTCAAAGGATTGGGACAGGGTTAATGTTCTATGGCTACACCTTC. This codes for CASSQRIGTGLMFYGYTF.